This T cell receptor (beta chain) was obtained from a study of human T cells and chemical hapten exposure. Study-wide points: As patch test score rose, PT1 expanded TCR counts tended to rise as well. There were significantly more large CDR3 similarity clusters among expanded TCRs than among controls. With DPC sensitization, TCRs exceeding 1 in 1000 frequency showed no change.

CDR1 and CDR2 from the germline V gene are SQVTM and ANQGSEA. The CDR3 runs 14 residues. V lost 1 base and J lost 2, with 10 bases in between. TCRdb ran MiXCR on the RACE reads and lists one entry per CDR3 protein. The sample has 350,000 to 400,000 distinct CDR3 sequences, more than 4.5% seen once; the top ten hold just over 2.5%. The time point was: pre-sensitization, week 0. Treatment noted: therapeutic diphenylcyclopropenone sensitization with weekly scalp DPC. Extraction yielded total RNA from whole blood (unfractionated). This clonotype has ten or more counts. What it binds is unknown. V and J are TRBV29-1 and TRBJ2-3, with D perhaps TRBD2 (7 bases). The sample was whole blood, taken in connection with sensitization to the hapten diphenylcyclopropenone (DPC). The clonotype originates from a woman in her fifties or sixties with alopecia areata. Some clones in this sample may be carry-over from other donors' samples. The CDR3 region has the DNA TGCAGCGTTGAAGGGGGGGGGCCCACAGATACGCAGTATTTT. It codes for CSVEGGGPTDTQYF.